The 29 T cell receptor beta chains reported below all come from one sample, sequenced in a study of cytomegalovirus exposure and HLA in healthy donors. Here immunoSEQ multiplex PCR was the method, and the copy in TCRdb shows in-frame clones only, minus some. The sample has about 260,000 clones, roughly 88% seen once. The sample taken for sequencing was PBMCs. These receptors originate from a woman aged 30 to 39 in good health and CMV-seronegative.

The sample holds one count of this clone. The rearrangement uses TRBV9 and TRBJ2-7; tentative D call: TRBD2 (5 bases). CDR3 length: 14 amino acids. Per the germline V gene, CDR1 is SGDLS and CDR2 is YYNGEE. Trimming left V 4 bases short and J 1 base short, with 12 bases between. CDR3 loop: CASSPASRSYEQYF. The DNA for the CDR3 is TGTGCCAGCAGCCCCGCTAGCCGATCCTACGAGCAGTACTTC.

This clone was observed once. The chain combines TRBV6-1 with TRBJ2-3; 7 bases align to TRBD2. This CDR3 is 15 amino acids long. The V and J ends lost 3 bases and 2 bases, in that order; junction bases with no gene match: 5. Germline values: CDR1 MNHNS, CDR2 SASEGT. This CDR3 reads CASSDWTRPTDTQYF. The CDR3 nucleotides are TGTGCCAGCAGTGACTGGACTAGGCCCACAGATACGCAGTATTTT.

The rearrangement uses TRBV7-2 and TRBJ2-7; D uncertain. Trimming took off 5 bases at V and 1 base at J, with 18 bases between the two ends. The CDR3 extends over 16 amino acids. In germline, CDR1 is SGHTA, CDR2 FQGNSA. The CDR3 sequence is CASSLPQRTASYEQYF. As DNA, the CDR3 is TGTGCCAGCAGCCTTCCCCAACGGACGGCTTCCTACGAGCAGTACTTC.

The chain combines TRBV10-3 with TRBJ2-3; 7 positions match TRBD1. Trimming took 0 bases from V and 2 from J; bases not matched to a gene: 5. From germline, CDR1 is ENHRY and CDR2 SYGVKD. CDR3 length equals 16 residues. DNA of the CDR3: TGTGCCATCAGTGAGTCGGGACAGAGCCTCACAGATACGCAGTATTTT. Amino acid sequence: CAISESGQSLTDTQYF.

The V gene is TRBV5-4, the J gene TRBJ2-1, with D perhaps matching TRBD2 (6 bases). Trimming removed 2 bases from V and 0 bases from J, with 9 bases in between. CDR1 and CDR2 from the germline V gene are SGHNT and YYREEE (reference sequence). The CDR3 consists of 15 residues. The CDR3 DNA sequence: TGTGCCAGCAGCTTACGGGAGAGCTCCTACAATGAGCAGTTCTTC. It specifies CASSLRESSYNEQFF.

This chain uses TRBV28 with TRBJ1-1; D gene uncertain. The CDR3 runs to 13 residues. V was cut by 6 bases and J by 1 base, with 9 bases left in between. Germline values: CDR1 MDHEN, CDR2 SYDVKM. CDR3 bases: TGTGCCAGCAGCCCAGCGGGGAACACTGAAGCTTTCTTT. Amino acid sequence: CASSPAGNTEAFF.

The genes are TRBV5-6 and TRBJ2-3; TRBD1 matches at 9 bases. J lost 3 bases, V lost 3 bases, and 8 bases had no gene match. The germline V gene encodes CDR1 SGHDT and CDR2 YYEEEE. The CDR3 is 16 amino acids. CDR3 in DNA: TGTGCCAGCAGCTCCCAACCGGGACAGGGAACAGATACGCAGTATTTT. Residues: CASSSQPGQGTDTQYF. Supplemented by reference TRBV5-6 and TRBJ2-3, the full variable domain reads DAGVTQSPTHLIKTRGQQVTLRCSPKSGHDTVSWYQQALGQGPQFIFQYYEEEERQRGNFPDRFSGHQFPNYSSELNVNALLLGDSALYLCASSSQPGQGTDTQYFGPGTRLTVL.

This rearrangement joins TRBV29-1 to TRBJ2-5; TRBD2 matches at 9 bases. The CDR3 has 12 amino acids. V shed 4 bases and J 5 bases; nucleotides not matched to a gene: 2. Germline CDR1 is SQVTM and CDR2 is ANQGSEA. CDR3 bases: TGCAGCGTTGTGAGCGGGGGGGAGACCCAGTACTTC. Translating gives CSVVSGGETQYF.

V gene TRBV11-2 combines with J gene TRBJ2-1; D is uncertain. The CDR3 contains 15 residues. CDR1 and CDR2 (germline): SGHAT, FQNNGV. Trimming removed 4 bases at V and 10 bases at J, with 20 bases between. In DNA, the CDR3 is TGTGCCAGCAGCTCACGACCCAAGACGGGCAGGGAGCAGTTCTTC. Translating it yields CASSSRPKTGREQFF.

The chain is built from TRBV15 and TRBJ2-5; the match to TRBD2 covers 15 bases. CDR3 length: 16 amino acids. The ends lost 3 bases at V and 5 bases at J; junction bases unmatched: 4. CDR1 and CDR2 (germline): LNHNV, YYDKDF (reference sequence). CDR3 sequence (DNA): TGTGCCACCAGCAGCCTTGGGACTAGCGGGAGGGAGACCCAGTACTTC. It translates to CATSSLGTSGRETQYF. The variable domain in full, with the rest retrieved from reference TRBV15 and TRBJ2-5, is DAMVIQNPRYQVTQFGKPVTLSCSQTLNHNVMYWYQQKSSQAPKLLFHYYDKDFNNEADTPDNFQSRRPNTSFCFLDIRSPGLGDTAMYLCATSSLGTSGRETQYFGPGTRLLVL.

This clone was observed a single time. The gene calls are TRBV19 and TRBJ2-7; 7 nucleotides align to TRBD2. The CDR3 covers 14 residues. Germline CDR1 is LNHDA and CDR2 is SQIVND (reference sequence). J gave up 0 bases and V 5 bases, and 4 bases lay outside the gene matches. CDR3 DNA: TGTGCCAGTAGTGAGCGGGACCTCTCCTACGAGCAGTACTTC. Translating it yields CASSERDLSYEQYF.

CDR3 nucleotide sequence: TGTGCCAGCAGTCCGGGGCCGGCCGGCGAAAAACTGTTTTTT. It yields the protein CASSPGPAGEKLFF. The chain is built from TRBV5-6 and TRBJ1-4; tentative D call: TRBD1 (5 bases). Germline CDR1 SGHDT, CDR2 YYEEEE. V dropped 5 bases and J dropped 8 bases, with 16 bases sitting between them. The CDR3 consists of 14 residues. The full variable domain, with the rest looked up from reference TRBV5-6 and TRBJ1-4, is DAGVTQSPTHLIKTRGQQVTLRCSPKSGHDTVSWYQQALGQGPQFIFQYYEEEERQRGNFPDRFSGHQFPNYSSELNVNALLLGDSALYLCASSPGPAGEKLFFGSGTQLSVL.

For this clone: Here the CDR3 omits its conserved ending phenylalanine or tryptophan, so a read error is the likely source. No DNA is shown, since the ends of the CDR3 on it are uncertain; the CDR3 is the one TCRdb lists. The V call is TRBV27, the J call TRBJ2-7; the table's D call TRBD2 went unverified against the DNA. Termini included, the CDR3 measures 8 amino acids. Germline loops: CDR1 MNHEY, CDR2 SMNVEV (reference sequence). CDR3 protein: CASSFSPL.

The J gene is TRBJ2-7, the V gene TRBV18, with 9 bases fitting TRBD1. The CDR3 is 14 amino acids. V lost 3 bases to trimming and J lost 6 bases; unmatched junction nucleotides: 6. Looked up from germline, CDR1 is KGHSH and CDR2 is LQKENI. The DNA of the CDR3 is TGTGCCAGCTCACCGGGGACAGGGAGTGGCGAGCAGTACTTC. Translated, it gives CASSPGTGSGEQYF.

The chain joins TRBV28 to TRBJ2-2, with 14 nucleotides matching TRBD2. With 5 bases clipped from V and 8 bases from J, the junction kept 10 bases outside the gene matches. The CDR3 runs 17 residues. CDR1 MDHEN and CDR2 SYDVKM come from the germline V gene. DNA of the CDR3: TGTGCCAGCAGTCCTAGACTAGCGGGAGGGGGCCTGGGGGAGCTGTTTTTT. Its translation is CASSPRLAGGGLGELFF.

CDR3 bases: TGTGCCAGCAGGCGGGAGGGCCTTTACACCGGGGAGCTGTTTTTT. Translating gives CASRREGLYTGELFF. The chain is built from TRBV2 and TRBJ2-2; TRBD2 matches 9 bases. After removal of 6 bases from V and 3 bases from J, the junction contained 5 bases not matched to a gene. The CDR3 is 15 residues long. CDR1 and CDR2 from the germline V gene are SNHLY and FYNNEI.

This chain uses TRBV30 with TRBJ1-2; D possibly corresponds to TRBD1 (5 bases). In germline, CDR1 is GTSNPN, CDR2 SVGIG (reference sequence). This CDR3 spans 12 amino acids. V was clipped by 4 bases and J by 4 bases, with 10 bases between them. The CDR3 nucleotides read TGTGCCTGGACGCAGGGTAGCTATGGCTACACCTTC. Protein product: CAWTQGSYGYTF.

The CDR3 sequence is CASSKPGQGIEGQYF. The CDR3 bases are TGTGCCAGCAGCAAACCGGGACAGGGCATAGAGGGCCAGTACTTC. This chain connects TRBV5-6 to TRBJ2-5, with 9 bases that match TRBD1. Trimming at V came to 4 bases and at J to 10 bases, leaving 14 bases not matched to a gene. This CDR3 spans 15 amino acids. The germline gives CDR1 SGHDT, CDR2 YYEEEE.

The chain combines TRBV28 with TRBJ2-2; unclear D gene. CDR1 MDHEN and CDR2 SYDVKM come from the germline V gene. The CDR3 length is 13 residues. V lost 5 bases, J lost 9 bases, and 13 bases lay in between. For the CDR3, the DNA is TGTGCCAGCAGTCTAGGATCAGCGAGGGAGCTGTTTTTT. This codes for CASSLGSARELFF.

The V call is TRBV19, the J call TRBJ2-7; D might be TRBD1 or TRBD2, each matching 7 bases. Germline lookup yields CDR1 LNHDA and CDR2 SQIVND (reference sequence). Trimming took off 3 bases at V and 0 bases at J, with 12 bases between the two ends. The CDR3 consists of 15 residues. CDR3 nucleotides: TGTGCCAGTAGTATCACAGGGGACTACTCCTACGAGCAGTACTTC. This translates into CASSITGDYSYEQYF.

The table lists this clone with a few counts. This chain links TRBV5-1 with TRBJ1-4; D unclear. CDR3 length: 17 amino acids. V was clipped by 0 bases and J by 0 bases, with 12 bases between them. The V gene's germline CDR1 is SGHRS and CDR2 YFSETQ. In nucleotides, the CDR3 is TGCGCCAGCAGCTTGGGAGCGGCCCCCTCAACTAATGAAAAACTGTTTTTT. It specifies CASSLGAAPSTNEKLFF.

J is TRBJ1-3 and V is TRBV6-1; D is undetermined. The CDR3 contains 12 residues. Trimming cost V 4 bases and J 3 bases, with 4 bases left between them. Germline CDR1 MNHNS, CDR2 SASEGT. CDR3 nucleotide sequence: TGTGCCAGCAGTGTAGGTGGAAACACCATATATTTT. Protein sequence: CASSVGGNTIYF.

The CDR3 region is CASSLAGTGVGAQFF. DNA for the CDR3: TGCGCCAGCAGCTTGGCTGGGACAGGGGTCGGGGCGCAGTTCTTC. The chain combines TRBV5-1 with TRBJ2-1, with 10 bases matching TRBD1. There are 15 residues in the CDR3. CDR1 and CDR2 from the germline V gene are SGHRS and YFSETQ. Germline trimming cut 0 bases from V and 12 bases from J; bases unmatched to any gene: 9.

The gene calls are TRBV6-6 and TRBJ2-1, with D unresolved. The CDR3 is 12 amino acids. The V gene's germline CDR1 is MNHNY and CDR2 SVGAGI (reference sequence). V dropped 8 bases and J dropped 8 bases, with 13 bases sitting between them. The CDR3 reads CASRPNTHEQFF. The CDR3 region has the DNA TGTGCCAGCCGACCGAATACCCATGAGCAGTTCTTC.

The CDR3, as DNA: TGTGCCAGCAGTCGGACCGCGGAGACCCAGTACTTC. It is translated as CASSRTAETQYF. The chain joins TRBV2 to TRBJ2-5; no clear D gene. V lost 5 bases and J 5 bases, leaving 9 bases between the germline ends. CDR3 length: 12 amino acids. Germline V CDR1 and CDR2: SNHLY, FYNNEI.

This chain joins TRBV9 and TRBJ2-1; 8 bases match TRBD2. The CDR3 runs to 15 residues. J gave up 3 bases and V 4 bases, and 6 bases lay outside the gene matches. Germline CDR1 reads SGDLS; CDR2 reads YYNGEE. CDR3 residues: CASSKSGGIYNEQFF. CDR3 nucleotide sequence: TGTGCCAGCAGCAAAAGCGGGGGTATCTACAATGAGCAGTTCTTC.

V usage is TRBV18 and J usage is TRBJ2-1; TRBD1 matches 7 bases. CDR3 size: 15 residues. The germline CDR1 and CDR2 sequences are KGHSH and LQKENI. V was clipped by 3 bases and J by 4 bases; unmatched bases: 6. CDR3 nucleotide sequence: TGTGCCAGCTCACCGGGACAGAAGATGTACAATGAGCAGTTCTTC. It specifies CASSPGQKMYNEQFF. Full variable domain (remainder filled in from reference TRBV18 and TRBJ2-1): NAGVMQNPRHLVRRRGQEARLRCSPMKGHSHVYWYRQLPEEGLKFMVYLQKENIIDESGMPKERFSAEFPKEGPSILRIQQVVRGDSAAYFCASSPGQKMYNEQFFGPGTRLTVL.

This clone was seen a few times. This chain uses TRBV19 with TRBJ2-7, with D perhaps matching TRBD1 (6 bases). The CDR3 contains 15 residues. V was clipped by 2 bases and J by 0 bases, with 11 bases between them. Germline V CDR1 and CDR2: LNHDA, SQIVND (reference sequence). CDR3 in DNA: TGTGCCAGTAGTATAAGCAGGGGAAACTCCTACGAGCAGTACTTC. This sequence encodes CASSISRGNSYEQYF.

This clone was counted a few times. The J gene is TRBJ2-7, the V gene TRBV2; no reliable D call. V lost 2 bases, J lost 3 bases, and 2 bases lay in between. Germline CDR1 reads SNHLY; CDR2 reads FYNNEI. The length of the CDR3 is 11 residues. The CDR3 sequence: CASSEHYEQYF. CDR3 DNA: TGTGCCAGCAGTGAACACTACGAGCAGTACTTC.